This T cell receptor beta chain appears in the sequencing data of a study of T cell responses to AZD1222 COVID-19 vaccine. Study-wide results and limits: Spike-specific TCR breadth and depth both grew after two AZD1222 doses.

Germline loops: CDR1 LGHDT, CDR2 YNNKEL (reference sequence). Trimming removed 4 bases from V and 1 base from J, with 13 bases in between. The CDR3 spans 16 residues. The protocol was immunoSEQ multiplex PCR, while the TCRdb copy is restricted to in-frame clones and leaves out a portion. This sample has just under 95,000 clones, with about nine tenths found just once. Comment on this clone: Its antigen is still unknown.

This specimen consisted of peripheral blood, obtained on day 0 of AZD1222 vaccination. The chain carries TRBV3-1 (or the pseudogene TRBV3-2) and TRBJ2-2, with D perhaps TRBD1 or TRBD2 (5 bases each). The clonotype originates from an adult in good health. CDR3 DNA sequence: TGTGCCAGCAGCCGGCGAGAGGGGAAGAACACCGGGGAGCTGTTTTTT. Translating gives CASSRREGKNTGELFF.